This TCR beta chain was sequenced during a study of blood T cells in healthy people across ages. V shed 11 bases and J 11 bases; nucleotides not matched to a gene: 12. Per germline, CDR1 MNHEY and CDR2 SMNVEV (reference sequence). The CDR3 totals 13 residues. Sample-barcoded 5' priming and a J-beta primer mix drove a second PCR of roughly 6 to 12 cycles. Tags on each cDNA molecule came from a template-switch adaptor with 12 random nucleotides. TCRdb used MiXCR to reprocess the 5' RACE reads, holding one entry per CDR3 protein. The profile shows over a million distinct CDR3 sequences, over 35% of them singletons.

This sequence was found in a woman aged 60 to 75 in good health. This sequence joins TRBV27 and TRBJ2-5; the match to TRBD2 covers 12 bases. Sequencing used blood. The DNA of the CDR3 is TGTGCCGTTCGACTAGCGGGAGAAAGTGAGCAGTACTTC. Encoded protein: CAVRLAGESEQYF.